These T cell receptor beta chains were read from a single sample in a study of monozygotic twins with inflammatory bowel disease. TCRdb reprocessed the 5' RACE reads and stores each CDR3 protein as one record, lacking DNA. The listing records 150,000 or so distinct CDR3 sequences. Material: blood. These receptors originate from a human donor with ulcerative colitis or Crohn's disease, or a healthy co-twin of an affected twin (not recorded which). CDR3s include the opening cysteine and the closing phenylalanine or tryptophan. The order of the fields is CDR3 length, J gene, V gene, CDR3 protein.

16,TRBJ2-5,TRBV5-4,CASSTGLAGNQETQYF
14,TRBJ1-1,TRBV20-1,CSASEPLGDTEAFF
14,TRBJ2-7,TRBV5-1,CASSSRPAAYEQYF
13,TRBJ2-7,TRBV2,CASSDTGLLEQYF
12,TRBJ2-5,TRBV12-3/TRBV12-4,CASSDDWAAQYF
16,TRBJ1-5,TRBV20-1,CSAPPRLGQGNQPQHF
13,TRBJ1-5,TRBV20-1,CSASGSQNQPQHF
15,TRBJ1-5,TRBV3-1,CASSHAGGEYRPQHF
15,TRBJ2-5,TRBV5-6,CASSLVDRERETQYF
15,TRBJ1-1,TRBV5-4,CASSSGTSGYTEAFF
15,TRBJ1-1,TRBV9,CASSVSLGNGYEAFF
13,TRBJ2-1,TRBV11-2,CASSYAPGREQFF
14,TRBJ2-5,TRBV2,CASSRDRSQETQYF
11,TRBJ1-1,TRBV20-1,CSGRGGSEAFF
15,TRBJ1-4,TRBV4-3,CASSQAGTANEKLFF